This TCR beta chain was sequenced during a study of a mutant IDH1 vaccine in newly diagnosed glioma. Study information: Most patients had radiochemotherapy with temozolomide before enrollment; others had one alone.

TCRdb's copy holds only in-frame clones and misses some; the assay was immunoSEQ multiplex PCR. The sample holds under 45,000 clones; around 81% are singletons and the top ten take 9.5% to 13%. Specified time point: week 5, during vaccination. Vaccination used 300 ug of mutant IDH1 20-mer peptide per dose, with topical imiquimod. With 1 base removed from V and 5 bases from J, the gap between germline ends came to 17 bases. The CDR3 consists of 16 residues. Germline V gene data show CDR1 as LNHNV and CDR2 as YYDKDF (reference sequence). As regards this clone: Its antigen remains unidentified.

Specimen: PBMCs, collected from a glioma patient whose treatment included an IDH1 peptide vaccine. The source of this sequence is a man aged 45-65 years with glioma. The chain carries TRBV15 and TRBJ1-1; no clear D gene. The CDR3 DNA follows: TGTGCCACCAGCAGAGGGGCAGGACCCCTTACTACTGAAGCTTTCTTT. Residues: CATSRGAGPLTTEAFF.